Below are 13 T cell receptor beta chains sequenced from a single sample in a study of blood T cell repertoires in COVID-19. The data were produced by immunoSEQ multiplex PCR, yet TCRdb's version contains in-frame clones alone and is incomplete. The sample has under 350,000 clones, about 80% seen once. Sequenced material: peripheral blood. These receptors were taken from a woman between 45 and 65 years old who had recovered from COVID-19.

The V call is TRBV18, the J call TRBJ2-3; D is uncertain. The germline V gene encodes CDR1 KGHSH and CDR2 LQKENI. This CDR3 spans 16 amino acids. Trimming left V 3 bases short and J 5 bases short, with 18 bases between. CDR3 DNA: TGTGCCAGCTCACCGCCTGGCTTCGTCAGAATAGATACGCAGTATTTT. Protein product: CASSPPGFVRIDTQYF.

This clone has more than one count but fewer than ten. The chain recombines TRBV27 with TRBJ2-7; 7 bases align to TRBD1. CDR3 length: 16 residues. V was pared by 4 bases and J by 5 bases, with 14 bases of the junction left unmatched. Per germline, CDR1 MNHEY and CDR2 SMNVEV (reference sequence). The CDR3 region has the DNA TGTGCCAGCAGTTCCCGACAGGGCTTGGCCTTCCACGAGCAGTACTTC. Amino acids: CASSSRQGLAFHEQYF.

The chain couples TRBV10-3 to TRBJ2-6; a possible D gene is TRBD1 (6 bases). The V and J ends lost 2 bases and 0 bases respectively, with 11 bases between them. The germline V gene encodes CDR1 ENHRY and CDR2 SYGVKD. The CDR3 totals 17 residues. The CDR3 loop reads CAISEGQRSSGANVLTF. CDR3 DNA sequence: TGTGCCATCAGTGAGGGACAGAGGAGCTCTGGGGCCAACGTCCTGACTTTC.

The chain has TRBV2 and TRBJ2-5; D possibly corresponds to TRBD2 (5 bases). The CDR3 spans 13 residues. V shed 3 bases and J shed 7 bases, with 12 bases lying between them. Germline loops: CDR1 SNHLY, CDR2 FYNNEI. DNA for the CDR3: TGTGCCAGCAGTGACACTGACGCGGGGACCCAGTACTTC. Its translation: CASSDTDAGTQYF.

In its sample, this clone was seen a few times. This rearrangement joins TRBV4-2 to TRBJ2-1; 8 nucleotides align to TRBD2. Germline V gene data show CDR1 as LGHNA and CDR2 as YNFKEQ. V lost 0 bases to trimming and J lost 15 bases; unmatched junction nucleotides: 7. The CDR3 is 13 residues long. CDR3 bases: TGTGCCAGCAGCCAAGATTCGACGGGGGGGCTGTTCTTC. Translation: CASSQDSTGGLFF.

The gene calls are TRBV4-2 and TRBJ2-7; 9 bases align to TRBD2. The CDR3 covers 16 residues. Germline V gene sequence: CDR1 LGHNA, CDR2 YNFKEQ. With V trimmed by 0 bases and J by 2 bases, 5 bases remained unmatched. Here the CDR3 DNA reads TGTGCCAGCAGCCAAGATTGGTCTAGCGGGGCCTACGAGCAGTACTTC. Its protein product is CASSQDWSSGAYEQYF.

This sequence joins TRBV27 and TRBJ2-7; 12 nucleotides agree with TRBD2. Germline lookup yields CDR1 MNHEY and CDR2 SMNVEV (reference sequence). The CDR3 is made up of 16 amino acids. V shed 0 bases and J 2 bases; nucleotides not matched to a gene: 2. CDR3: CASSLSGLAGTYEQYF. The CDR3 DNA sequence: TGTGCCAGCAGTTTATCGGGACTAGCGGGCACCTACGAGCAGTACTTC.

The chain combines TRBV7-9 with TRBJ1-2; a weak D match, TRBD1 (6 bases). Trimming took off 5 bases at V and 3 bases at J, with 13 bases between the two ends. The CDR3 covers 14 residues. The germline CDR1 and CDR2 sequences are SEHNR and FQNEAQ (reference sequence). The CDR3 loop reads CASSTGSADYGYTF. CDR3 nucleotides: TGTGCCAGCAGCACAGGGTCGGCGGACTATGGCTACACCTTC.

V usage is TRBV27 and J usage is TRBJ2-3; D remains ambiguous. Deletions cut 6 bases from V and 1 base from J, with 8 bases between. Germline values: CDR1 MNHEY, CDR2 SMNVEV (reference sequence). There are 13 residues in the CDR3. CDR3: CASSMAGTDTQYF. CDR3 nucleotide sequence: TGTGCCAGCAGCATGGCGGGCACAGATACGCAGTATTTT.

This sequence joins TRBV5-3 and TRBJ2-7, with D hard to call. TRBV5-3 is flagged as an ORF with uncertain function. The length of the CDR3 is 12 residues. V was cut by 3 bases and J by 2 bases, with 6 bases left in between. Written as DNA, the CDR3 is TGTGCCAGAAGCTACATTACCTACGAGCAGTACTTC. Its protein product is CARSYITYEQYF.

V usage is TRBV11-1 and J usage is TRBJ2-1; 7 bases are a match to TRBD2. CDR3 length equals 16 residues. The germline V gene encodes CDR1 SGHAT and CDR2 FQDESV (reference sequence). Unmatched junction bases numbered 12, after V lost 6 bases and J lost 4 bases. DNA of the CDR3: TGTGCCAGCAGTTACCTCCGGACTAGAACTTACAATGAGCAGTTCTTC. This codes for CASSYLRTRTYNEQFF.

The chain recombines TRBV29-1 with TRBJ1-1; TRBD1 matches 10 bases. Losses at the gene ends were 2 bases for V and 1 base for J; bases not matched to a gene: 4. The CDR3 runs 15 residues. CDR1 and CDR2 from the germline V gene are SQVTM and ANQGSEA. The CDR3 region is CSVEPRDRGNTEAFF. For the CDR3, the DNA is TGCAGCGTTGAACCCCGGGACAGGGGGAACACTGAAGCTTTCTTT.

V and J are TRBV25-1 and TRBJ1-6, with 9 bases identical to TRBD1. CDR3 length: 15 residues. V gave up 7 bases and J gave up 7 bases; unmatched junction bases: 8. The germline gives CDR1 MGHDK, CDR2 SYGVNS. The CDR3 sequence: CASTSQGARNSPLHF. CDR3 coding DNA: TGTGCCAGCACCTCACAGGGGGCGCGCAATTCACCCCTCCACTTT.